This T cell receptor (beta chain) was obtained from a study of blood T cell repertoires in COVID-19. Study overall: Collection of acute and convalescent COVID-19 samples took place in the United States, Italy and Spain. Sources were T cells, B-cell-depleted T cells, or PBMCs; the material itself was cDNA or gDNA.

Authors' processing steps: Estimates of nucleated cell counts were drawn from the amplification of reference gene primers. Profiling relied on immunoSEQ multiplex PCR, and the TCRdb table lists in-frame clones only, not all of them. Clone size and the V and J calls come from that table; the DNA yielded D and trimming. This sample yields roughly 140,000 clones, of which roughly 90% are seen a single time; under 12% belongs to the top ten. CDR3 size: 13 residues. The V gene lost 3 bases and the J gene lost 0 bases, with 7 bases spanning the gap. Per the germline V gene, CDR1 is SGDLS and CDR2 is YYNGEE.

The sample taken for sequencing was peripheral blood. This chain uses TRBV9 with TRBJ2-7; D is ambiguous. This clonotype was obtained from a man aged 45-65 years with active or convalescent COVID-19. CDR3 amino acids: CASSGPGSYEQYF. CDR3 bases: TGTGCCAGCAGCGGCCCAGGCTCCTACGAGCAGTACTTC.